The rows below give T cell receptor beta chains drawn from one sample of a study of T cells in Graves' hyperthyroidism and ophthalmopathy. MiXCR, applied by TCRdb to the multiplex PCR reads, yields one record per CDR3 protein. The sample includes about 770,000 distinct CDR3 sequences, around 19% seen only once; the top ten take about a sixth. Sample: blood. These TCRs come from a woman between 45 and 60 years old with Graves' hyperthyroidism that later progressed to Graves' ophthalmopathy. Each CDR3 is given with its conserved first and last residue. Each record gives: V gene, CDR3 protein.

TRBV3-1 CASSQFSGGEQPQHF
TRBV9 CASSVAGLGEKLFF
TRBV20-1 CSANSGQAASPLHF
TRBV4-1 CASSPRQRGGNQPQHF
TRBV5-4 CASSLGLRTGGVDIQYF
TRBV6-6 CASSYSRDTSNYGYTF
TRBV2 CASSDSGTGAYEGKNIQYF
TRBV7-9 CASSLTTGSYYGYTF
TRBV6-1 CASKMTGSNQPQHF
TRBV6-2/TRBV6-3 CASGQRLFF
TRBV7-6 CASRPGTSGGNTGELFF
TRBV6-2/TRBV6-3 CASSVDSGGDEQFF
TRBV7-3 CASSSQTTSDTQYF
TRBV12-3/TRBV12-4 CASSRDRVRAFF
TRBV29-1 CSGDILQETQYF
TRBV20-1 CSASGQGAETQYF
TRBV7-9 CASSPKQGGAETQYF
TRBV10-3 CAISESREDSYGYTF
TRBV6-5 CASGGERGATGTQYF
TRBV30 CAWSVQGSGYEQYF
TRBV15 CATSKVAGRGDQPQHF
TRBV29-1 CSVSSGTDTEAFF
TRBV6-1 CASSEGTNTEAFF
TRBV28 CASSLWTSGGKEQYF
TRBV3-1 CASSQVQGAQQYF
TRBV3-1 CASSQAASGTYNEQFF
TRBV20-1 CSADFRDREPYEQYF
TRBV2 CASSADRSTDTQYF
TRBV6-6 CASSYAGEHSPLHF
TRBV7-9 CASSPKLPGESEGYTF
TRBV12-3/TRBV12-4 CASSLGPNSNQPQHF
TRBV30 CAWSVGLAVYEQYF
TRBV6-1 CASSELGSFYNEQFF
TRBV11-3 CASSLYSGGDYNEQFF
TRBV3-1 CASSPPQGDEQYF
TRBV20-1 CSARGTMVTEAFF
TRBV19 CASSDTFTGELFF
TRBV11-2 CASSLSSATGEQYF
TRBV6-1 CASSPTTKQYF
TRBV29-1 CSVRVGGFEAFF